This T cell receptor (beta chain) comes out of a study of T cells in Graves' hyperthyroidism and ophthalmopathy. The V gene's germline CDR1 is DFQATT and CDR2 SNEGSKA (reference sequence). The CDR3 totals 14 residues. The V gene lost 0 bases and the J gene lost 0 bases, with 8 bases spanning the gap. Stable Graves' hyperthyroidism denoted no ophthalmopathy progression over 18 months. The patients, who ranged from 18 to 65 in age, presented with newly diagnosed hyperthyroidism lasting under 2 months. Findings and caveats of the study: Blood also carried most thyroid clonotypes expanded above 0.001. A model built on 13 V-J features separated ophthalmopathy from stable hyperthyroidism.

RNA transcripts served as the template for amplifying TCR beta CDR3 regions. The HTBI primer set served for first-round RT-PCR of the TCR CDR3. From the multiplex PCR reads, TCRdb called clonotypes with MiXCR, one entry per CDR3 protein. The sample yields some 400,000 distinct CDR3 sequences, 19% seen once. This clonotype was counted ten times or more. Its cognate antigen is unknown. The sample taken for sequencing was blood. The rearrangement uses TRBV20-1 and TRBJ1-2, with TRBD1 as a possible D gene (6 bases). The TCR sequence derives from a woman between 18 and 29 years old with Graves' hyperthyroidism. The CDR3 loop reads CSARDWTANYGYTF. CDR3 in DNA: TGCAGTGCTAGAGATTGGACAGCTAACTATGGCTACACCTTC.